The T cell receptor beta chain described here comes from a study of CD8+CD57+ T cells in acquired aplastic anemia. Study in general: The study obtained an average of around 2.9 ug of DNA from sorted CD4+ and CD8+ cells.

Concerning this clonotype itself: Antigen: not known. Given the absence of the conserved phenylalanine or tryptophan at the CDR3 end, a read error is likely. Because the CDR3's place on the DNA is in doubt, the DNA is left out and the CDR3 is given as listed by TCRdb.

General study results and limits: Researchers report that about 28 CD8+ CDR3 sequences appeared in both patients and controls. Levels of CD8+ Simpson's diversity were not significantly distinct in patients versus controls.

CDR1 and CDR2 from the germline V gene are SEHNR and FQNEAQ (reference sequence). The CDR3 is 13 residues long, counting both termini. Genomic DNA templated the TCR beta VDJ and CDR3 profiling. TCRdb analysed the reads with MiXCR anew, one entry per CDR3 protein. This sample yields approximately 380,000 distinct CDR3 sequences, of which around 72% are seen a single time; under 4.5% belongs to the top ten. The sequenced sample consisted of sorted CD4+, CD8+, or CD8+CD57+ T cells (not recorded which) from PBMCs. V and J are TRBV7-9 and TRBJ2-5; the DNA was not used to check the table's D call, TRBD1. The receptor comes from a human donor in good health, serving as a control. The CDR3 reads CASSLGMGAPNTE.